The clone carrying this TCR beta chain was observed a handful of times. Unmatched junction bases numbered 3, after V lost 0 bases and J lost 4 bases. CDR1 is SGHTA and CDR2 is FQGNSA in the germline V gene. The CDR3 has 15 amino acids. TCRdb's copy holds only in-frame clones and misses some; the assay was immunoSEQ multiplex PCR. Of 90,000 to 100,000 clones detected, approximately 51% appear once; the ten largest clones hold around 15%. This sample is drawn from a study of shared clonotypes between healthy human individuals. The chain uses TRBV7-2 and TRBJ2-5; 9 positions agree with TRBD2. This clonotype was obtained from a middle-aged woman in good health. Some clones in this sample may be carry-over from other donors' samples. Sequenced material: PBMCs. Here the CDR3 DNA reads TGTGCCAGCAGCTTAGCCGGGACTAGCAGAGAGACCCAGTACTTC. Its translation is CASSLAGTSRETQYF.